These 5 T cell receptor beta chains originate from one sample sequenced in a study of pediatric ulcerative colitis. Generated by immunoSEQ multiplex PCR, the TCRdb table keeps only in-frame clones and is missing some. The table records some 57,000 clones, over 80% of them present only once. Sequencing was done on a sample of blood. These receptor sequences come from a boy aged 5 to 17 who was a control in a study of pediatric ulcerative colitis.

This clone has a handful of counts. J is TRBJ1-1 and V is TRBV18, with D possibly TRBD1 on 5 matching bases. The CDR3 is made up of 15 amino acids. The germline V and J ends were trimmed by 5 bases and 4 bases, with 17 bases remaining between them. Germline V gene sequence: CDR1 KGHSH, CDR2 LQKENI. The CDR3 sequence is CASSTTQGKVTEAFF. Written as DNA, the CDR3 is TGTGCCAGCTCAACGACCCAGGGTAAGGTCACTGAAGCTTTCTTT.

The rearrangement uses TRBV6-5 and TRBJ2-7; TRBD2 is a possible D gene (6 bases). The CDR3 contains 15 residues. Deletions cut 0 bases from V and 0 bases from J, with 9 bases between. Germline V gene lookup returns CDR1 MNHEY and CDR2 SVGAGI. This CDR3 is CASSYSAGSSYEQYF. The DNA for the CDR3 is TGTGCCAGCAGTTACTCTGCGGGGAGCTCCTACGAGCAGTACTTC.

This chain links TRBV6-5 with TRBJ2-1, with D tentatively TRBD2 (5 bases). The CDR3 covers 15 residues. The germline CDR1 and CDR2 sequences are MNHEY and SVGAGI. V lost 5 bases and J 3 bases, leaving 14 bases between the germline ends. The DNA of the CDR3 is TGTGCCAGCAGTACCGATTCTGGGAGCTACAATGAGCAGTTCTTC. Translated, it gives CASSTDSGSYNEQFF.

The chain combines TRBV7-2 with TRBJ2-7, with D unresolved. The CDR3 totals 16 residues. The V gene lost 1 base and the J gene lost 1 base, with 14 bases spanning the gap. The germline V gene has CDR1 SGHTA and CDR2 FQGNSA. The DNA of the CDR3 is TGTGCCAGCAGCTTAGGAGGCCAGGATGTATCCTACGAGCAGTACTTC. This codes for CASSLGGQDVSYEQYF.

This clone was counted once. The chain links TRBV7-9 to TRBJ2-7; D not resolved. Germline V gives CDR1 SEHNR, CDR2 FQNEAQ (reference sequence). There are 16 residues in the CDR3. V dropped 5 bases and J dropped 4 bases, with 21 bases sitting between them. The CDR3 bases are TGTGCCAGCAGCACTAACAGTGACGGTTTCCTATACGAGCAGTACTTC. Protein product: CASSTNSDGFLYEQYF.